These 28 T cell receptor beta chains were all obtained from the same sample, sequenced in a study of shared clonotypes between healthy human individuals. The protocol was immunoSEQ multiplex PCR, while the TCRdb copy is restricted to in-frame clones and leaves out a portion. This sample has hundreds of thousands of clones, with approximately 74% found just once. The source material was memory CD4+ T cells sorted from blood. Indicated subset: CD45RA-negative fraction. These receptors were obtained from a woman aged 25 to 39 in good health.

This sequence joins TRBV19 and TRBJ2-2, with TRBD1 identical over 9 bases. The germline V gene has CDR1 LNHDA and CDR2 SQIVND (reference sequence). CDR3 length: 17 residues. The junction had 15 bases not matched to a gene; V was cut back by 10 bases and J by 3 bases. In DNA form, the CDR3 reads TGTGCCACGCGAGACTACGGGGGACAGGGAGACACCGGGGAGCTGTTTTTT. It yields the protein CATRDYGGQGDTGELFF.

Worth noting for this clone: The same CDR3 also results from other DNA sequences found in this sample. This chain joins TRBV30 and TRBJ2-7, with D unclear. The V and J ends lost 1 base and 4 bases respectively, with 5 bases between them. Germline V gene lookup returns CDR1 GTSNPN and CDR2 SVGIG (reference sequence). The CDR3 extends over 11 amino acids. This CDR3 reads CAWSDRYEQYF. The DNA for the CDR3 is TGTGCCTGGAGTGACCGATACGAGCAGTACTTC.

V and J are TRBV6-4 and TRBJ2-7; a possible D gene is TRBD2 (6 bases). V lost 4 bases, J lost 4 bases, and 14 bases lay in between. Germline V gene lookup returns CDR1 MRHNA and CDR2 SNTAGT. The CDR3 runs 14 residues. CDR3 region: CASSGRGKRYEQYF. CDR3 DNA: TGTGCCAGCAGTGGCCGGGGGAAAAGATACGAGCAGTACTTC.

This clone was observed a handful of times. The DNA for the CDR3 is TGTGCCACAATGGACAGGTATTACGAGCAGTACTTC. Its translation: CATMDRYYEQYF. The rearrangement joins TRBV10-3 to TRBJ2-7; TRBD1 agrees at 7 bases. Germline V gene lookup returns CDR1 ENHRY and CDR2 SYGVKD. This CDR3 spans 12 amino acids. V trimming: 10 bases; J trimming: 4 bases; junction bases outside the gene matches: 7.

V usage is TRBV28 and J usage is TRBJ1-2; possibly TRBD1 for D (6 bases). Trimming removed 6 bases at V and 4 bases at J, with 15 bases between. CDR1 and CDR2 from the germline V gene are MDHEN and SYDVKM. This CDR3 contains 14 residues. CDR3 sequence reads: CASRRTERFYGYTF. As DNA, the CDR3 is TGTGCCAGCAGGCGGACAGAGCGGTTCTATGGCTACACCTTC.

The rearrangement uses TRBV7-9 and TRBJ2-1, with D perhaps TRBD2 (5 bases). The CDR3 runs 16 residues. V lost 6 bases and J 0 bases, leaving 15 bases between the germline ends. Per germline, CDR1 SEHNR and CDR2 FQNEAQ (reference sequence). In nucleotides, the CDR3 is TGTGCCAGCAGTCAAAGGAGGCGGAGCTCCTACAATGAGCAGTTCTTC. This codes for CASSQRRRSSYNEQFF.

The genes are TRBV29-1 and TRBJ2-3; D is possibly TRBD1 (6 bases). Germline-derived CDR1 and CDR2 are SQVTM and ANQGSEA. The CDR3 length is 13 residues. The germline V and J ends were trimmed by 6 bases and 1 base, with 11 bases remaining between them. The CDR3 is CSVRQEGTDTQYF. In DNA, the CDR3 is TGCAGCGTCCGACAGGAGGGCACAGATACGCAGTATTTT.

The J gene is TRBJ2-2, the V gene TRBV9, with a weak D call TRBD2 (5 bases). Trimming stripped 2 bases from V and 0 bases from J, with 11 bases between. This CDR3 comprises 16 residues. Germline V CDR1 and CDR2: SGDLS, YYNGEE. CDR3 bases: TGTGCCAGCAGCGTCGGACTCAACCCGAACACCGGGGAGCTGTTTTTT. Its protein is CASSVGLNPNTGELFF.

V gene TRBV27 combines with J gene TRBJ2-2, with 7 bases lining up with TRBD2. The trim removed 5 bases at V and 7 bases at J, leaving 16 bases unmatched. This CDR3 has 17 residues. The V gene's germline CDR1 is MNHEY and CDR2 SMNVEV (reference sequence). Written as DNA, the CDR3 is TGTGCCAGCAGTCCCAGTTTAGGGAGGGCCTTCGGCGGGGAGCTGTTTTTT. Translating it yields CASSPSLGRAFGGELFF.

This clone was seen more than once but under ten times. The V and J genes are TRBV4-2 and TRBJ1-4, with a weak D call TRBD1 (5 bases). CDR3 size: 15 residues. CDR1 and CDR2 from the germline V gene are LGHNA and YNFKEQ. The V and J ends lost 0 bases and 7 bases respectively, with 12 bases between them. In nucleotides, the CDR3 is TGTGCCAGCAGCCAAGATCGTGGGACTCTTGAAAAACTGTTTTTT. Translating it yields CASSQDRGTLEKLFF.

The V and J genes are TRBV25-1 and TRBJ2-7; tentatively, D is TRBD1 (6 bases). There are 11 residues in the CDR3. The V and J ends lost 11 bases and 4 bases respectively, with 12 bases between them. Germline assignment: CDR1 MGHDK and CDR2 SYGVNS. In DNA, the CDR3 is TGTGCCTCTCAAAGGGGGTACGAGCAGTACTTC. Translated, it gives CASQRGYEQYF.

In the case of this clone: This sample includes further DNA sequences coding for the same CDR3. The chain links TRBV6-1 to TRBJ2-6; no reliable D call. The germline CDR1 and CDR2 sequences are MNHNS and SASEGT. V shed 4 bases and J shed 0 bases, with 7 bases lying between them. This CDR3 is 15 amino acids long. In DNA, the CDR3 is TGTGCCAGCAGTGGAGGCCACTCTGGGGCCAACGTCCTGACTTTC. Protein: CASSGGHSGANVLTF.

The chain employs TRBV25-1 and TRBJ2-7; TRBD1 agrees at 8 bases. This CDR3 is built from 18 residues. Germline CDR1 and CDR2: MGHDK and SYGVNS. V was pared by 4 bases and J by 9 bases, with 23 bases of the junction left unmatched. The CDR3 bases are TGTGCCAGCAGTGCACACTCCGGACAGGGTTTCGTTCTGGGCCGGCAGTACTTC. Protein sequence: CASSAHSGQGFVLGRQYF.

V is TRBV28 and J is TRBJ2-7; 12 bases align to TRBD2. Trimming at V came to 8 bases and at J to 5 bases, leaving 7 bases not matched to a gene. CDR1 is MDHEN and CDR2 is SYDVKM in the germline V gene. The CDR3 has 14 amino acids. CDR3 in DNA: TGTGCCAGCGGGCTAGCGGGAGGGCCGGACGAGCAGTACTTC. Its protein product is CASGLAGGPDEQYF.

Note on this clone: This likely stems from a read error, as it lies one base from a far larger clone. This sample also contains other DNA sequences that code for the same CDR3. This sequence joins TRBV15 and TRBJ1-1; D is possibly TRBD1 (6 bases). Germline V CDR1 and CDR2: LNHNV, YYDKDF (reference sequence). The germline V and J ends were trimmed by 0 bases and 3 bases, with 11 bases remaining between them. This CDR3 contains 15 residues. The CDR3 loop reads CATSRDRAGDTEAFF. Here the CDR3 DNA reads TGTGCCACCAGCAGAGATCGGGCAGGGGACACTGAAGCTTTCTTT.

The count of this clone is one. DNA for the CDR3: TGCAGCGTTGAGGGAGGGAACCAAGAGACCCAGTACTTC. This sequence encodes CSVEGGNQETQYF. V is TRBV29-1 and J is TRBJ2-5, with 7 bases that match TRBD2. J lost 0 bases, V lost 3 bases, and 1 base had no gene match. Germline V gene data show CDR1 as SQVTM and CDR2 as ANQGSEA. This CDR3 comprises 13 residues.

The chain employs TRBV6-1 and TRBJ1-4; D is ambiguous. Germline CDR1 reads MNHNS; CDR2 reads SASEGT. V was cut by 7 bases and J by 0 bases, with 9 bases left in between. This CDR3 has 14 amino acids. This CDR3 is CASKDGATNEKLFF. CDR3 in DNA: TGTGCCAGCAAGGATGGTGCAACTAATGAAAAACTGTTTTTT.

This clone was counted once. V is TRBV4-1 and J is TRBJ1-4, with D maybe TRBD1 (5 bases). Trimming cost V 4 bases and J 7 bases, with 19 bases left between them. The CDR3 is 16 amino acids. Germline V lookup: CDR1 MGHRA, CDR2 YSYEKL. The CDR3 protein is CASSLGPGTYGEKLFF. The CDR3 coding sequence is TGCGCCAGCAGCCTCGGCCCCGGGACGTACGGTGAAAAACTGTTTTTT.

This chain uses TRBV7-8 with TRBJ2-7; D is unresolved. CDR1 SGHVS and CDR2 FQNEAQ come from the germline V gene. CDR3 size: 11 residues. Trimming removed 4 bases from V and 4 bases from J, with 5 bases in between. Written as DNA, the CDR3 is TGTGCCAGCAGCTACCGATACGAGCAGTACTTC. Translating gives CASSYRYEQYF. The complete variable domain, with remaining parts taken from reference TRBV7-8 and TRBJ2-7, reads GAGVSQSPRYKVAKRGQDVALRCDPISGHVSLFWYQQALGQGPEFLTYFQNEAQLDKSGLPSDRFFAERPEGSVSTLKIQRTQQEDSAVYLCASSYRYEQYFGPGTRLTVT.

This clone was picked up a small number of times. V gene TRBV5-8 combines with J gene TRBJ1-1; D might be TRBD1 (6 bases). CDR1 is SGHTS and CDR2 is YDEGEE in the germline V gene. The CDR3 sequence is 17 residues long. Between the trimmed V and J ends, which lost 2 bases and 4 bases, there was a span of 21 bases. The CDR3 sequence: CASSFITGGAEGTEAFF. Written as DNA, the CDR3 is TGTGCCAGCAGCTTTATCACTGGGGGCGCAGAGGGCACTGAAGCTTTCTTT. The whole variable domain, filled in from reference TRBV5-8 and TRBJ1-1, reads EAGVTQSPTHLIKTRGQQATLRCSPISGHTSVYWYQQALGLGLQFLLWYDEGEERNRGNFPPRFSGRQFPNYSSELNVNALELEDSALYLCASSFITGGAEGTEAFFGQGTRLTVV.

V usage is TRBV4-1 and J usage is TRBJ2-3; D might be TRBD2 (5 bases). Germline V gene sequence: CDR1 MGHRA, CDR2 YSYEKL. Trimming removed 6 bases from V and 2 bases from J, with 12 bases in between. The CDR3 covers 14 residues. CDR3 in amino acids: CASSRRADTDTQYF. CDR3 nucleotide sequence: TGCGCCAGCAGTCGAAGAGCGGACACAGATACGCAGTATTTT.

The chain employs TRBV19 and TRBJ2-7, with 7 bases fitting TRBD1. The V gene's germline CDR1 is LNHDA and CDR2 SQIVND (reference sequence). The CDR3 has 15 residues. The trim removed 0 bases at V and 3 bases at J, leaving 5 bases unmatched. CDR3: CASSIDGDSYYEQYF. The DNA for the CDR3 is TGTGCCAGTAGTATAGACGGGGACAGCTACTACGAGCAGTACTTC.

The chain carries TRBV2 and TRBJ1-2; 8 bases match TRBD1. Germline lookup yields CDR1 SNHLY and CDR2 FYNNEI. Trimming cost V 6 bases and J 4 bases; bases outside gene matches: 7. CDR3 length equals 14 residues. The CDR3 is CASSGQGAVYGYTF. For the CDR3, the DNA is TGTGCCAGCAGCGGCCAGGGGGCCGTCTATGGCTACACCTTC.

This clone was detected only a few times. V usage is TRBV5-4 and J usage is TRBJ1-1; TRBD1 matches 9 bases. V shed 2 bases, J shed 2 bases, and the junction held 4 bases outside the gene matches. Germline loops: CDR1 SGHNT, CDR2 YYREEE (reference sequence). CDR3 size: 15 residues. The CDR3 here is CASSFGGQGNTEAFF. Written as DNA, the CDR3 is TGTGCCAGCAGCTTTGGGGGACAGGGAAACACTGAAGCTTTCTTT.

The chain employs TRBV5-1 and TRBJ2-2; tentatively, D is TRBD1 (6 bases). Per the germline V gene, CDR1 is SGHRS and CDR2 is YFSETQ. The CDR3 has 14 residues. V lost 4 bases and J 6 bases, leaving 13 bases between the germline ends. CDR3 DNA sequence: TGCGCCAGCAGCACCACAGGGTTCGCCGGGGAGCTGTTTTTT. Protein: CASSTTGFAGELFF.

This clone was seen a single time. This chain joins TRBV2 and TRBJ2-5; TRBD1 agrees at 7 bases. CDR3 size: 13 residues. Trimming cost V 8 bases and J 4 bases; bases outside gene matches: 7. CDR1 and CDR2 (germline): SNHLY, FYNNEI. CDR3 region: CASLRQGVETQYF. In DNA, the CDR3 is TGTGCCAGCCTCCGACAGGGAGTAGAGACCCAGTACTTC.

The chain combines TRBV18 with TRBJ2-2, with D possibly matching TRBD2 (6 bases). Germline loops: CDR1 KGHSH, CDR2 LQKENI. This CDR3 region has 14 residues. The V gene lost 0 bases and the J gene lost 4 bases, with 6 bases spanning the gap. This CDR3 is CASSPPGSTGELFF. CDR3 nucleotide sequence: TGTGCCAGCTCACCACCCGGGAGCACCGGGGAGCTGTTTTTT.

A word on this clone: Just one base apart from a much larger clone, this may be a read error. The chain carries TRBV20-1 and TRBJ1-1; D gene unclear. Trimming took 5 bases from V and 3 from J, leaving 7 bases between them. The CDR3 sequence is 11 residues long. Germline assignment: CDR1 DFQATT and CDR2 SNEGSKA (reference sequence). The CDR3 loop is CSAGKDTEAFF. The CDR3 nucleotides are TGCAGTGCTGGCAAGGACACTGAAGCTTTCTTT.